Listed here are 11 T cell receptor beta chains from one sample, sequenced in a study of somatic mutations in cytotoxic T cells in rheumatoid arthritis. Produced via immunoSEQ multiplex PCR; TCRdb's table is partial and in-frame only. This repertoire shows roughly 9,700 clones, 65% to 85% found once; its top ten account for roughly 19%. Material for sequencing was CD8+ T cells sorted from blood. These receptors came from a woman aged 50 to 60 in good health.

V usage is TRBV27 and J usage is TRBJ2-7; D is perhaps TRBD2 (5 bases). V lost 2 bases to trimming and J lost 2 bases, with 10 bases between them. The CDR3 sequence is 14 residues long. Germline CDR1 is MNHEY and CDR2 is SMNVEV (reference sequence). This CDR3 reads CASSLRAGAYEQYF. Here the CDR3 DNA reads TGTGCCAGCAGTTTACGTGCCGGGGCCTACGAGCAGTACTTC.

CDR3 bases: TGTGCCAGCAGCTTAGTTCCAGCGGGGGGCCCAGATACGCAGTATTTT. Its translation: CASSLVPAGGPDTQYF. The chain couples TRBV7-2 to TRBJ2-3, with 9 bases lining up with TRBD2. V lost 1 base, J lost 4 bases, and 6 bases stayed unmatched. Germline CDR1 SGHTA, CDR2 FQGNSA. The CDR3 is 16 amino acids.

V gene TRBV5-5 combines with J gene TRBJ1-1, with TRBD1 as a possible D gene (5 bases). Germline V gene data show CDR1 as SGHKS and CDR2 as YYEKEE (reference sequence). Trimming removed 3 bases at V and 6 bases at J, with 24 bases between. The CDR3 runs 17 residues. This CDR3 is CASSSPLVAGFSPEAFF. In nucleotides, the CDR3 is TGTGCCAGCAGCTCCCCCCTTGTAGCAGGGTTCAGCCCTGAAGCTTTCTTT.

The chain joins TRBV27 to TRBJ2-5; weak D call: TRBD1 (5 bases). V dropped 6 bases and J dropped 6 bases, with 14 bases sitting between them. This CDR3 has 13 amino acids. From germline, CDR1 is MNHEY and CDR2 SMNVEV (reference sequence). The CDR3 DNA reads TGTGCCAGCAGATCTCCAGGGAAAAAGACCCAGTACTTC. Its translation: CASRSPGKKTQYF.

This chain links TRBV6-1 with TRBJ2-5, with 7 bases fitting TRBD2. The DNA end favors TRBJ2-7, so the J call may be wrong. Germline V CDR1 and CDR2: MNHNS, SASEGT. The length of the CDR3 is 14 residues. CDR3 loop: CASSGLGGGYEQYF. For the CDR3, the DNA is TGTGCCAGCAGTGGCCTGGGGGGGGGCTACGAGCAGTACTTC.

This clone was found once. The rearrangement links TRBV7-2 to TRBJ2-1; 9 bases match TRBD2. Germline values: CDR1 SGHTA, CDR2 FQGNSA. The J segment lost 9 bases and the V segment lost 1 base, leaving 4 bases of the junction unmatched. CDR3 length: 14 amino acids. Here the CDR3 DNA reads TGTGCCAGCAGCTTAGGCGGGGGGGCCACTGAGCAGTTCTTC. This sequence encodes CASSLGGGATEQFF.

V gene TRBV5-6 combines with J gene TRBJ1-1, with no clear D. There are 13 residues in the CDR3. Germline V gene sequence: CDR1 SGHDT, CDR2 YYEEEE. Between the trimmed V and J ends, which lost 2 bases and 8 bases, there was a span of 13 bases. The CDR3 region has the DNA TGTGCCAGCAGCTTAGCGGCGGGGTGGGAAGCTTTCTTT. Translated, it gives CASSLAAGWEAFF. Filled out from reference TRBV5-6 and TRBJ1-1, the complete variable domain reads DAGVTQSPTHLIKTRGQQVTLRCSPKSGHDTVSWYQQALGQGPQFIFQYYEEEERQRGNFPDRFSGHQFPNYSSELNVNALLLGDSALYLCASSLAAGWEAFFGQGTRLTVV.

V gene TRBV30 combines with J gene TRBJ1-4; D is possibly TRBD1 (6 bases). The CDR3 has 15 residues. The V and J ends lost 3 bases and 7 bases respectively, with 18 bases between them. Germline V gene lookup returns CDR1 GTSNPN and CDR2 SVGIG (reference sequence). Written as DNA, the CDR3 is TGTGCCTGGAGGCCAACGGGGGGGCTGAGTGAAAAACTGTTTTTT. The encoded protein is CAWRPTGGLSEKLFF.

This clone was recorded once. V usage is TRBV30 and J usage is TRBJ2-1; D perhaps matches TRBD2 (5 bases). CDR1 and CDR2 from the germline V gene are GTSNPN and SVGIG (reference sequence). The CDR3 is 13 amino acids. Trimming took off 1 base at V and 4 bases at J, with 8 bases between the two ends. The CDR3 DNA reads TGTGCCTGGAGTGAGGCGGGTTACAATGAGCAGTTCTTC. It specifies CAWSEAGYNEQFF.

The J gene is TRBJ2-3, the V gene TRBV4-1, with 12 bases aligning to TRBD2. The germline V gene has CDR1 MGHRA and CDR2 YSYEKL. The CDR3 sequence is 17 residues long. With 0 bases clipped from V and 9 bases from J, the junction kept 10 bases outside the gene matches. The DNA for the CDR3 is TGCGCCAGCAGCCAAGACCCACTAGCGGGGGGCCATTCCACGCAGTATTTT. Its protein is CASSQDPLAGGHSTQYF.

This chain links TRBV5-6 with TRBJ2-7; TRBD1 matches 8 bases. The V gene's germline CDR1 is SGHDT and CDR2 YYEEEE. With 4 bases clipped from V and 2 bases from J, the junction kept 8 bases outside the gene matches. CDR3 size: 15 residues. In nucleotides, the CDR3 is TGTGCCAGCAGCGCCCCCAACAGGGGGGCCTACGAGCAGTACTTC. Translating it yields CASSAPNRGAYEQYF. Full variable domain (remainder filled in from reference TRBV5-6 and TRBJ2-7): DAGVTQSPTHLIKTRGQQVTLRCSPKSGHDTVSWYQQALGQGPQFIFQYYEEEERQRGNFPDRFSGHQFPNYSSELNVNALLLGDSALYLCASSAPNRGAYEQYFGPGTRLTVT.